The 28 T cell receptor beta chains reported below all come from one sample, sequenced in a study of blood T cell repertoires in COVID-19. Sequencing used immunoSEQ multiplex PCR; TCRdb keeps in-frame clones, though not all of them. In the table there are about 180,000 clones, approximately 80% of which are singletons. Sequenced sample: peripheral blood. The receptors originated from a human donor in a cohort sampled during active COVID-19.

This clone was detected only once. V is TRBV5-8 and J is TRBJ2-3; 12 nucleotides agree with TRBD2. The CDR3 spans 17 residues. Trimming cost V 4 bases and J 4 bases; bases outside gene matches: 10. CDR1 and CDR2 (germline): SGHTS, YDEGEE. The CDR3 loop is CASSAGTSGPAADTQYF. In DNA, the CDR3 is TGTGCCAGCAGCGCCGGGACTAGCGGGCCTGCCGCAGATACGCAGTATTTT.

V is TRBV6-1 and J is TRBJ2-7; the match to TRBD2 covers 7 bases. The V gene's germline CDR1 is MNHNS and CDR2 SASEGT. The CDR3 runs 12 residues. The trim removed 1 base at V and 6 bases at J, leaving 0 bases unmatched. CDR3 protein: CASSEGGGEQYF. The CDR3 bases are TGTGCCAGCAGTGAAGGCGGGGGCGAGCAGTACTTC.

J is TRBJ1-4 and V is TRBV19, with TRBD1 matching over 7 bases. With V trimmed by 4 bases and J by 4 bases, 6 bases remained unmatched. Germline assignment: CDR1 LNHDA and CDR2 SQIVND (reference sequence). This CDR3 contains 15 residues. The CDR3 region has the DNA TGTGCCAGTAGTAAGACGGGACAGAATAATGAAAAACTGTTTTTT. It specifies CASSKTGQNNEKLFF.

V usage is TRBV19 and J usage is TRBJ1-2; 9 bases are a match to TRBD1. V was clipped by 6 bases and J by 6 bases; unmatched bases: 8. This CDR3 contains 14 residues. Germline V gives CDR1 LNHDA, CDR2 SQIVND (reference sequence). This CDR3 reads CASSTGGRWDGYTF. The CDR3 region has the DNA TGTGCCAGTAGCACAGGGGGCAGGTGGGATGGCTACACCTTC.

CDR3 sequence reads: CASTAGGADTQYF. CDR3 bases: TGCGCCAGCACAGCGGGGGGTGCAGATACGCAGTATTTT. The rearrangement joins TRBV10-2 to TRBJ2-3; 9 bases are a match to TRBD2. CDR1 and CDR2 from the germline V gene are WSHSY and SAAADI. The CDR3 is 13 amino acids. With V trimmed by 7 bases and J by 4 bases, 3 bases remained unmatched.

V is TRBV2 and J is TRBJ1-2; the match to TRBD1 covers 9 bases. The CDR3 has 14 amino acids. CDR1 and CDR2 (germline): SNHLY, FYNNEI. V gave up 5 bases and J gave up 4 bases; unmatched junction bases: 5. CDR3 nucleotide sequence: TGTGCCAGCAGTATTGAGGGACAGGGCTATGGCTACACCTTC. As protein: CASSIEGQGYGYTF.

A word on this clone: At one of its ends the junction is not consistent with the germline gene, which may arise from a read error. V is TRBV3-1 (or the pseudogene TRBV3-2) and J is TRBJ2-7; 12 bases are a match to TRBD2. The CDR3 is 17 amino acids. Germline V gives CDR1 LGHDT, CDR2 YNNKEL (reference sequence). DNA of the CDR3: TGTGCCAGCAGCCCCGAATTGACTAGCGGGGGCTCCCACGAGCAGTACTTC. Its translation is CASSPELTSGGSHEQYF.

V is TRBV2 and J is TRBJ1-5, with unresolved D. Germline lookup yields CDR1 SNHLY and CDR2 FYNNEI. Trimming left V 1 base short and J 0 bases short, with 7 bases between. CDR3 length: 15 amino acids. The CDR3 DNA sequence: TGTGCCAGCAGTGAAGGAGGGTATAGCAATCAGCCCCAGCATTTT. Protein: CASSEGGYSNQPQHF.

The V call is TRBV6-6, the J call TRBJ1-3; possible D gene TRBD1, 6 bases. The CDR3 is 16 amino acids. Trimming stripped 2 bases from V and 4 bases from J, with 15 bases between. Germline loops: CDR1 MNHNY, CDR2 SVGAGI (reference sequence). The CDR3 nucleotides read TGTGCCAGCAGTTACGGGGGGGGCGCAGGAGGAAACACCATATATTTT. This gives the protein CASSYGGGAGGNTIYF.

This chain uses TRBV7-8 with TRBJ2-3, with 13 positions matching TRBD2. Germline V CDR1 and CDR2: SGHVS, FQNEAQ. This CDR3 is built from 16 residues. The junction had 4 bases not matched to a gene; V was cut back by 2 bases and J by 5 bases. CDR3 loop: CASSLTSGGAEDTQYF. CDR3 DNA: TGTGCCAGCAGCTTAACTAGCGGGGGGGCCGAAGATACGCAGTATTTT.

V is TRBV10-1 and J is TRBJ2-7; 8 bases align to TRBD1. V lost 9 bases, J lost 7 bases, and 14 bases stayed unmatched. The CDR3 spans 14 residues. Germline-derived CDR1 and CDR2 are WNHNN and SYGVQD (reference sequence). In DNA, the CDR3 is TGCGCCAGGGGGGACAGGAACCAATTCGAGGAGCAGTACTTC. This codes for CARGDRNQFEEQYF.

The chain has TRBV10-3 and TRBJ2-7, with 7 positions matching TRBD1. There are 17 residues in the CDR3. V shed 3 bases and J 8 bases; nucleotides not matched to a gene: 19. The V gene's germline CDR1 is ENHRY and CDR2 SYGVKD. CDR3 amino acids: CAISDRPGTAHFPQQYF. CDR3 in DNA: TGTGCCATCAGTGATCGCCCCGGGACAGCCCACTTTCCTCAGCAGTACTTC.

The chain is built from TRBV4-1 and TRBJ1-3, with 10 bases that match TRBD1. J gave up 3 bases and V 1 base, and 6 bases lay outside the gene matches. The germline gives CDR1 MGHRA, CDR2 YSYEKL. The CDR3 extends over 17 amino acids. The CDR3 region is CASSQGTGTGVGNTIYF. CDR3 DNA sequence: TGCGCCAGCAGCCAAGGGACCGGGACAGGGGTTGGAAACACCATATATTTT.

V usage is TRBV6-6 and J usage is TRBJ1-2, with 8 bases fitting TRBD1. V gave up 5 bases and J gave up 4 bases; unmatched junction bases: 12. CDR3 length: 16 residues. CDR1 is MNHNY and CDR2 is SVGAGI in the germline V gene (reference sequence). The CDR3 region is CASSRQGKSNVYGYTF. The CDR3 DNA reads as TGTGCCAGCAGTCGACAGGGGAAGAGCAACGTCTATGGCTACACCTTC.

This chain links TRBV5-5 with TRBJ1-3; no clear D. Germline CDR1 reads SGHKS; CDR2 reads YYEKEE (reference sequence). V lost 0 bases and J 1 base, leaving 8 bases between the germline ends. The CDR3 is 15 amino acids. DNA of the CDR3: TGTGCCAGCAGCTTGGGGCCGGGGTCTGGAAACACCATATATTTT. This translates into CASSLGPGSGNTIYF.

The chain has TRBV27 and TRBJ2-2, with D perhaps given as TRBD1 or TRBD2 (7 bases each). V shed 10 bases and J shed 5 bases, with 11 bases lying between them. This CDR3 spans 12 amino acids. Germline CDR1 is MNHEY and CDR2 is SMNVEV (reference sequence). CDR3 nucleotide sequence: TGTGCCACCAGGGGGGGGACCGGGGAGCTGTTTTTT. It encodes CATRGGTGELFF.

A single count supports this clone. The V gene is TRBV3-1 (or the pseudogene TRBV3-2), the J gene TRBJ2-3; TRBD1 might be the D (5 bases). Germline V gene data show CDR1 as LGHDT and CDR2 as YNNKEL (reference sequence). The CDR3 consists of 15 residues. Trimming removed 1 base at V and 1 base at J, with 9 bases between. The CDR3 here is CASSQGQSRTDTQYF. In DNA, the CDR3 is TGTGCCAGCAGCCAAGGACAGTCCCGCACAGATACGCAGTATTTT.

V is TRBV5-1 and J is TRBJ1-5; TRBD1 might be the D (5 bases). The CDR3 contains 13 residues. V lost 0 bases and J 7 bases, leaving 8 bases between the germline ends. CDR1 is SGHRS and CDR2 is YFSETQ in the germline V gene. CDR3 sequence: CASSLGGAQPQHF. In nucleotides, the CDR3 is TGCGCCAGCAGCTTGGGGGGCGCACAGCCCCAGCATTTT.

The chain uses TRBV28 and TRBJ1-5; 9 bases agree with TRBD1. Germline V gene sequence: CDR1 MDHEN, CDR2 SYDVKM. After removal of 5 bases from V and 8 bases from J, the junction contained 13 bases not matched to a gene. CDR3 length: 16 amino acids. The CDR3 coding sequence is TGTGCCAGCAGTCCAAGGACAGGGGCCACGACAAAGCCCCAGCATTTT. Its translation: CASSPRTGATTKPQHF.

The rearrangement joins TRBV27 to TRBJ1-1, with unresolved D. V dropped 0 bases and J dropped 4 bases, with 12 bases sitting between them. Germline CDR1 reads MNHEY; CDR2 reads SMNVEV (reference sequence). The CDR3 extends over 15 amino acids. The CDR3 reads CASSLSGAPSTEAFF. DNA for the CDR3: TGTGCCAGCAGTTTATCGGGAGCCCCTAGCACTGAAGCTTTCTTT.

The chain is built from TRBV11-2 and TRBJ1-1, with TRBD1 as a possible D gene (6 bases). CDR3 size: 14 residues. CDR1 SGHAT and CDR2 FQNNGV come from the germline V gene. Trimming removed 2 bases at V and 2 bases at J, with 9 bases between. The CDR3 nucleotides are TGTGCCAGCAGCTTACCGGGACATAACACTGAAGCTTTCTTT. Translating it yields CASSLPGHNTEAFF.

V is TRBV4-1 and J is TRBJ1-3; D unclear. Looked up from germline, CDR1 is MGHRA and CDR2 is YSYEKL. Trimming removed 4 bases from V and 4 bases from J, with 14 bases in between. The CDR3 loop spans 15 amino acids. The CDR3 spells CASSPQSTLGNTIYF. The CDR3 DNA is TGCGCCAGCAGCCCCCAATCGACTCTGGGAAACACCATATATTTT.

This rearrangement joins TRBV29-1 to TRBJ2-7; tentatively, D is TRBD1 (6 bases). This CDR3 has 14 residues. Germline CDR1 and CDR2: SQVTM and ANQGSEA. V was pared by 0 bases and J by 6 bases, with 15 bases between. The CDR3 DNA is TGCAGCGTTGAAGAGATACAGGGTTTACGCGAGCAGTACTTC. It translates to CSVEEIQGLREQYF.

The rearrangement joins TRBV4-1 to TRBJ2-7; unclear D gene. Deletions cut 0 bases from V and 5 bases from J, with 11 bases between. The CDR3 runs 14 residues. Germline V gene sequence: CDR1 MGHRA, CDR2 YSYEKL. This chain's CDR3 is CASSQETGANEQYF. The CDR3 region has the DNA TGCGCCAGCAGCCAAGAGACCGGAGCCAACGAGCAGTACTTC.

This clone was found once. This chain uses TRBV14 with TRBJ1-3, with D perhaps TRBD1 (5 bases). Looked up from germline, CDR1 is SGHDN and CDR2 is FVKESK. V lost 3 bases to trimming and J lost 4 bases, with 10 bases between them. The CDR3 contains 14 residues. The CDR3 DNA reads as TGTGCCAGCAGCCAGACAGCTTGGGGAAACACCATATATTTT. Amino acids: CASSQTAWGNTIYF.

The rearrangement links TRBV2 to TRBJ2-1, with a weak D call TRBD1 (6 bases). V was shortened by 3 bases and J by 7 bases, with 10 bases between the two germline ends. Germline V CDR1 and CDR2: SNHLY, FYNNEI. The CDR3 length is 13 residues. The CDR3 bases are TGTGCCAGCAGTGAGGAACAGGGTAATGAGCAGTTCTTC. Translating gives CASSEEQGNEQFF.

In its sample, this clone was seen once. The CDR3 DNA follows: TGTGCCAGCAGCTTAGATTATGGGGGGTCCTACGAGCAGTACTTC. This sequence encodes CASSLDYGGSYEQYF. This chain links TRBV11-2 with TRBJ2-7; possible D gene TRBD2, 6 bases. This CDR3 is 15 amino acids long. Trimming took off 0 bases at V and 1 base at J, with 10 bases between the two ends. Per germline, CDR1 SGHAT and CDR2 FQNNGV.

This CDR3 reads CASSPGPYEQYF. The DNA for the CDR3 is TGTGCCAGCAGCCCCGGTCCGTACGAGCAGTACTTC. The V and J genes are TRBV7-8 and TRBJ2-7; D unclear. This CDR3 contains 12 residues. V was trimmed by 5 bases and J by 4 bases, leaving 9 bases between them. Germline loops: CDR1 SGHVS, CDR2 FQNEAQ. Variable domain in full (rest from reference TRBV7-8 and TRBJ2-7): GAGVSQSPRYKVAKRGQDVALRCDPISGHVSLFWYQQALGQGPEFLTYFQNEAQLDKSGLPSDRFFAERPEGSVSTLKIQRTQQEDSAVYLCASSPGPYEQYFGPGTRLTVT.